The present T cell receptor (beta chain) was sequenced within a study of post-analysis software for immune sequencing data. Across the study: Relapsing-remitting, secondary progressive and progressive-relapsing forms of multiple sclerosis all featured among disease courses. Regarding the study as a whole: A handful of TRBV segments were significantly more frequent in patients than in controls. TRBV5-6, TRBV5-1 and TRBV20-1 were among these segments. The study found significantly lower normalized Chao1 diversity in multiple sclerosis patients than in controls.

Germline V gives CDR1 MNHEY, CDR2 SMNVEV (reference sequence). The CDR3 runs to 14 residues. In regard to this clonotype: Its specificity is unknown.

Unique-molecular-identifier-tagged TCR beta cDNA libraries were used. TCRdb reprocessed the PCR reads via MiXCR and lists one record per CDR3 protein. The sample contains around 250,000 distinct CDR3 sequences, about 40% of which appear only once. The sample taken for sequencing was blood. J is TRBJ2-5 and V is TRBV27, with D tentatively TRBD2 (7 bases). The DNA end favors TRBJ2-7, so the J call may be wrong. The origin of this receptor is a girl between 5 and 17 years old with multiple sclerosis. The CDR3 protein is CASSPGGVTYEQYF. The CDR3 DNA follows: TGTGCCAGTTCCCCGGGGGGCGTGACTTACGAGCAGTACTTC.